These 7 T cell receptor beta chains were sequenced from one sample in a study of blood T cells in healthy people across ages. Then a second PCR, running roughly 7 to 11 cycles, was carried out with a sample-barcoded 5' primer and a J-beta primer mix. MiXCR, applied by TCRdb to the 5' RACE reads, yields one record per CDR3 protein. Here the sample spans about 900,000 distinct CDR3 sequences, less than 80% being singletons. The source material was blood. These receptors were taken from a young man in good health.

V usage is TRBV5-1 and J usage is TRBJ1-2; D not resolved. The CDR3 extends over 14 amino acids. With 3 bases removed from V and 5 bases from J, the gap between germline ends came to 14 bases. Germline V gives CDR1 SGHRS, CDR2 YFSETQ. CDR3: CASSSPASGYGYTF. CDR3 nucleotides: TGCGCCAGCAGCTCCCCGGCCTCGGGGTATGGCTACACCTTC.

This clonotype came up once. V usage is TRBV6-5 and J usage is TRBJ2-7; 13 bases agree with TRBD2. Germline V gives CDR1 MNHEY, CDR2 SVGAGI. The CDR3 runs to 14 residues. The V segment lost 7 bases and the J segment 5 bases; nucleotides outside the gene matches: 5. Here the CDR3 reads CASTGLAGVHEQYF. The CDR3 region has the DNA TGTGCCAGCACCGGACTAGCGGGGGTTCACGAGCAGTACTTC.

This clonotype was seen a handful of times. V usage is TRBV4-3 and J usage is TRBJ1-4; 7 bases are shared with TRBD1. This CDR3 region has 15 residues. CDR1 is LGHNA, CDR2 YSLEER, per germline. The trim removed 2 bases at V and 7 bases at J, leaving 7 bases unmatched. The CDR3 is CASSQSGNRGEKLFF. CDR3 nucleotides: TGCGCCAGCAGCCAATCGGGGAACAGGGGTGAAAAACTGTTTTTT.

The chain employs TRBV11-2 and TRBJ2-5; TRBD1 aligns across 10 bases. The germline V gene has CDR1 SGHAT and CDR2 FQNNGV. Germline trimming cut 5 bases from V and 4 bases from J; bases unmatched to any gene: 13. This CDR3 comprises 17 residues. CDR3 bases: TGTGCCAGCAGCCAAGCCCAGACAGGGGGCTTGCGAGAGACCCAGTACTTC. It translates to CASSQAQTGGLRETQYF.

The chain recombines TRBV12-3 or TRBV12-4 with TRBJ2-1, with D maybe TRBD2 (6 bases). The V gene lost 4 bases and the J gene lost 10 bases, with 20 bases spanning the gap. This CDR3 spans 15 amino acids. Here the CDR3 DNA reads TGTGCCAGCAGTTCGCGGGACCCCGGGATTTTCGAGCAGTTCTTC. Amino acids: CASSSRDPGIFEQFF.

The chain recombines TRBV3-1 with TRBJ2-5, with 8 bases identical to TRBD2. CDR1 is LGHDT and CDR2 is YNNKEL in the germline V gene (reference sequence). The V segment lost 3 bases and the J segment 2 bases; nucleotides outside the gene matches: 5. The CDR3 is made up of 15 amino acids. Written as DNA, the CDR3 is TGTGCCAGCAGCCATTTAGCGGGGCAACAAGAGACCCAGTACTTC. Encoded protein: CASSHLAGQQETQYF.

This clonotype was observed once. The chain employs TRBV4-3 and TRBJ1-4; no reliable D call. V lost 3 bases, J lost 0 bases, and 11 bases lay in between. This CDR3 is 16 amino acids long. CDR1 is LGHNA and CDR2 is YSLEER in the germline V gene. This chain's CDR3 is CASSHEDGPTNEKLFF. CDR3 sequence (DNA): TGCGCCAGCAGCCATGAGGACGGGCCAACTAATGAAAAACTGTTTTTT.